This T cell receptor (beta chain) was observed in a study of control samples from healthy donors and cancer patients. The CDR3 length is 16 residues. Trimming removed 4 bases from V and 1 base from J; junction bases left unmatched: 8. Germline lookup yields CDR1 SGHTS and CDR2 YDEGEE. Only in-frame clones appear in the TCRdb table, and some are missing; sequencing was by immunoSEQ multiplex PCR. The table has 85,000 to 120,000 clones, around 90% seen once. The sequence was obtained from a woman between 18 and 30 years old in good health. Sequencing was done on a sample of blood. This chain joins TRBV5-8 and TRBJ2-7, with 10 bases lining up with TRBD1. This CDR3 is CASSATPGQGSYEQYF. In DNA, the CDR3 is TGTGCCAGCAGCGCGACACCGGGACAGGGGTCCTACGAGCAGTACTTC.